These 7 T cell receptor beta chains originate from one sample sequenced in a study of cytomegalovirus exposure and HLA in healthy donors. Repertoires were generated with immunoSEQ multiplex PCR, while TCRdb's copy carries only in-frame clones and drops some. The repertoire has 220,000 or so clones, approximately 80% of them found once; the top ten carry about 14%. Sequenced sample: PBMCs. These TCRs come from a woman aged 25 to 39 in good health and CMV-seropositive.

The gene calls are TRBV19 and TRBJ1-5; the D gene is possibly TRBD1 (6 bases). The CDR3 is 16 amino acids. Germline-derived CDR1 and CDR2 are LNHDA and SQIVND (reference sequence). Trimming removed 1 base at V and 4 bases at J, with 14 bases between. The CDR3 region is CASSIVAQGGNQPQHF. For the CDR3, the DNA is TGTGCCAGTAGTATAGTAGCACAGGGCGGGAATCAGCCCCAGCATTTT.

The rearrangement joins TRBV27 to TRBJ1-4; 10 bases line up with TRBD1. J lost 8 bases, V lost 2 bases, and 5 bases had no gene match. CDR1 is MNHEY, CDR2 SMNVEV, per germline (reference sequence). This CDR3 has 15 residues. The CDR3 DNA follows: TGTGCCAGCAGTTTAGGGGACAGGGGACGAGAAAAACTGTTTTTT. Translation gives CASSLGDRGREKLFF.

The chain employs TRBV7-9 and TRBJ2-7; tentative D call: TRBD2 (5 bases). With 1 base removed from V and 4 bases from J, the gap between germline ends came to 14 bases. The CDR3 extends over 15 amino acids. Germline V CDR1 and CDR2: SEHNR, FQNEAQ (reference sequence). The CDR3 loop is CASSLVRAVPYEQYF. CDR3 bases: TGTGCCAGCAGCTTAGTTCGAGCGGTACCATACGAGCAGTACTTC. Looking up the rest from reference TRBV7-9 and TRBJ2-7 gives the full variable domain: DTGVSQNPRHKITKRGQNVTFRCDPISEHNRLYWYRQTLGQGPEFLTYFQNEAQLEKSRLLSDRFSAERPKGSFSTLEIQRTEQGDSAMYLCASSLVRAVPYEQYFGPGTRLTVT.

The chain links TRBV5-4 to TRBJ2-1, with a weak D call TRBD2 (5 bases). Germline CDR1 SGHNT, CDR2 YYREEE (reference sequence). Trimming stripped 4 bases from V and 1 base from J, with 18 bases between. The CDR3 is 17 amino acids. CDR3 amino acids: CASSQTSGMASYNEQFF. The DNA of the CDR3 is TGTGCCAGCAGCCAAACATCGGGAATGGCTTCCTACAATGAGCAGTTCTTC.

This sequence joins TRBV9 and TRBJ1-3; 11 bases match TRBD1. The CDR3 loop spans 14 amino acids. After removal of 3 bases from V and 7 bases from J, the junction contained 3 bases not matched to a gene. Germline V gene sequence: CDR1 SGDLS, CDR2 YYNGEE. This chain's CDR3 is CASSARTGGNTIYF. The CDR3 DNA reads TGTGCCAGCAGCGCACGGACAGGGGGCAACACCATATATTTT.

The V gene is TRBV5-1, the J gene TRBJ2-3, with TRBD1 matching over 7 bases. The CDR3 has 15 amino acids. CDR1 and CDR2 (germline): SGHRS, YFSETQ. Losses at the gene ends were 0 bases for V and 2 bases for J; bases not matched to a gene: 3. CDR3 loop: CASSLAGQFTDTQYF. The CDR3, as DNA: TGCGCCAGCAGCTTGGCGGGACAGTTCACAGATACGCAGTATTTT.

A few counts support this clone. The CDR3 sequence is CASSQLAGEGTGELFF. In DNA, the CDR3 is TGTGCCAGCAGTCAACTAGCGGGAGAAGGCACCGGGGAGCTGTTTTTT. The chain uses TRBV6-4 and TRBJ2-2; 11 bases line up with TRBD2. The ends lost 5 bases at V and 4 bases at J; junction bases unmatched: 6. Germline V gene sequence: CDR1 MRHNA, CDR2 SNTAGT. CDR3 length equals 16 residues.